The entry that follows covers one T cell receptor beta chain sequence. Its antigen remains unidentified. No base quality information exists; no much larger clone differs at one position. The sequencer listed for this sample is Illumina HiSeq 2000. Multiplex PCR amplification was used to generate the TCR beta chain libraries. The amplified TCR beta chain products were analyzed by high-throughput sequencing. TCRdb handled the public reads itself, with Q25 trimming in fastp and clone calling in MiXCR, and kept productive beta chains. Each entry merges the rows of one CDR3 protein and shows their most common DNA and genes. The sample table records about 230,000 distinct CDR3 sequences; approximately 31% of these occur just once. The top ten clones comprise approximately 1.5% of the sample. The data are from a study of breast tumors, draining lymph nodes, adjacent tissues (dated by TCRdb to the mid-2010s). Context from the whole study: In breast cancer patients, the study compared the TCR beta repertoires of tumor, adjacent nontumor tissue and axillary lymph nodes. In human breast cancer, the study set out to evaluate how tumor, surrounding tissue and draining lymph node repertoires relate to one another and whether T cells may move between these sites. Study-wide conclusions, independent of this receptor: Tumor and nontumor tissue repertoires were found to be significantly more similar in luminal-like than in basal-like breast cancer. The data were judged consistent with most tumor T cells deriving from the lymph node and then expanding within tumor tissue. Rather than being directly demonstrated, the conclusion that tumor T cells originate in lymph nodes was presented as consistent with a hypothesis. T-cell repertoire diversity in tumors was found to be lower than in lymph nodes but higher than in nontumor tissue, and preferential V and J gene usage was observed.

Lymph node samples were obtained from the axillary draining lymph nodes of breast cancer patients. Spanning cysteine to phenylalanine, the CDR3 consists of 16 amino acids. Of all the DNA, just the CDR3 is kept, 48 bases in frame from base 1. Clipping removes 5 bases from V and 2 bases from J, with 6 as the unmatched junction base count. From the germline V gene (reference sequence), CDR1 is LNHDA and CDR2 is SQIVND. Sequenced input: axillary lymph node tissue. This chain joins TRBV19 to TRBJ1-4; 9 central bases correspond to TRBD1. The TCR was taken from a female donor with breast cancer. Some clones in this sample may be carry-over from other donors' samples. The nucleotide sequence reads as follows: TGTGCCAGTAGTGTGCCCGGGACAGGGACTAATGAAAAACTGTTTTTT. Translation gives CASSVPGTGTNEKLFF.